A single sample is the source of the 2 T cell receptor beta chains below, sequenced in a study of glioma-infiltrating T cells (dated by TCRdb to 2016 to 2017). The sample was run on an Illumina MiSeq. TCR alpha and beta CDR3 regions were amplified with the iRepertoire nested amplicon-rescue multiplex PCR (arm-PCR) platform from RNA. TCRdb handled the public reads itself, with Q25 trimming in fastp and clone calling in MiXCR, and kept productive beta chains. Here each entry gathers all rows of one CDR3 protein and keeps the most common genes and DNA. This sample lists 300,000 to 450,000 distinct CDR3 sequences; about 40% were detected once. The top ten clonotypes cover approximately 12% of the sample. Sequenced input: glioma tissue, nonneoplastic brain tissue, or PBMCs (not recorded which). The receptors were gathered from a human donor with low-grade glioma or glioblastoma, undergoing nonglioma brain surgery, or in good health (not recorded which).

As concerns this clonotype: A much larger clone lies a single base off, so this may be a read error. This chain uses TRBV7-2 with TRBJ2-4; D is possibly TRBD1 (6 bases). CDR1 and CDR2 (germline): SGHTA, FQGNSA. CDR3 length: 14 residues. The chain's CDR3 is CAGSLDGTLDIQYF. The CDR3 DNA sequence: TGTGCCGGCAGCTTAGATGGGACATTGGACATTCAGTACTTC. Drawing the rest from reference TRBV7-2 and TRBJ2-4, the complete variable domain is GAGVSQSPSNKVTEKGKDVELRCDPISGHTALYWYRQSLGQGLEFLIYFQGNSAPDKSGLPSDRFSAERTGGSVSTLTIQRTQQEDSAVYLCAGSLDGTLDIQYFGAGTRLSVL.

This clonotype was observed at least ten times. The genes are TRBV20-1 and TRBJ2-7; unclear D gene. CDR3 length equals 14 residues. Trimming took off 4 bases at V and 2 bases at J, with 15 bases between the two ends. Per the germline V gene, CDR1 is DFQATT and CDR2 is SNEGSKA (reference sequence). For the CDR3, the DNA is TGCAGTGCTAACGGTTGGCGGAAAACCTACGAGCAGTACTTC. Translation: CSANGWRKTYEQYF.